The 11 T cell receptor beta chains below all came from one sample that was sequenced in a study of shared clonotypes between healthy human individuals. Only in-frame clones appear in the TCRdb table, and some are missing; sequencing was by immunoSEQ multiplex PCR. The sample includes some 2,000,000 clones, 90% to 97% seen only once; the top ten take approximately 0.13%. The sample was naive CD4+ T cells sorted from blood. Noted subset: CD45RA+ positively selected. Receptors were obtained from a man aged 18 to 35 in good health.

This rearrangement joins TRBV30 to TRBJ2-6; TRBD1 aligns across 7 bases. The germline CDR1 and CDR2 sequences are GTSNPN and SVGIG (reference sequence). The V gene end was trimmed by 0 bases and the J gene end by 0 bases; junction bases not matched to a gene: 8. This CDR3 contains 18 residues. CDR3 in DNA: TGTGCCTGGAGTGTACTTCGACAGGGTGGCTCTGGGGCCAACGTCCTGACTTTC. This codes for CAWSVLRQGGSGANVLTF.

V and J are TRBV5-1 and TRBJ1-4; D possibly corresponds to TRBD1 (5 bases). Trimming shortened V by 4 bases and J by 5 bases, and 21 bases separated the two germline ends. Germline V gene sequence: CDR1 SGHRS, CDR2 YFSETQ. The CDR3 spans 17 residues. Here the CDR3 DNA reads TGCGCCAGCAGCCTGAGCCCGAGCGGCACAGGAAATGAAAAACTGTTTTTT. It is translated as CASSLSPSGTGNEKLFF.

In DNA, the CDR3 is TGTGCCAGCAGCCCGCGGGCCAAAGGCTCACCCCTCCACTTT. The encoded protein is CASSPRAKGSPLHF. V is TRBV14 and J is TRBJ1-6; D remains ambiguous. Germline CDR1 and CDR2: SGHDN and FVKESK. The V and J ends lost 4 bases and 10 bases respectively, with 14 bases between them. This CDR3 is 14 amino acids long. Using reference TRBV14 and TRBJ1-6 for the parts outside the CDR3, the full variable domain is EAGVTQFPSHSVIEKGQTVTLRCDPISGHDNLYWYRRVMGKEIKFLLHFVKESKQDESGMPNNRFLAERTGGTYSTLKVQPAELEDSGVYFCASSPRAKGSPLHFGNGTRLTVT.

The chain is built from TRBV13 and TRBJ1-2; TRBD1 might be the D (6 bases). CDR1 PRHDT and CDR2 FYEKMQ come from the germline V gene (reference sequence). V was pared by 2 bases and J by 6 bases, with 10 bases between. This CDR3 is 13 amino acids long. CDR3 sequence: CASSLRTAHGYTF. The CDR3 nucleotides are TGTGCCAGCAGCTTAAGGACAGCACATGGCTACACCTTC.

In its sample, this clone was seen once. The rearrangement uses TRBV5-1 and TRBJ2-1, with 14 bases aligning to TRBD2. The V gene's germline CDR1 is SGHRS and CDR2 YFSETQ. The CDR3 is 19 residues long. V shed 3 bases and J 6 bases; nucleotides not matched to a gene: 14. CDR3 amino acids: CASSYGLAGGLVLPNEQFF. The DNA for the CDR3 is TGCGCCAGCAGCTACGGACTAGCGGGAGGACTGGTACTCCCCAATGAGCAGTTCTTC.

The chain uses TRBV2 and TRBJ1-1; D is unclear. The CDR3 runs 14 residues. CDR1 is SNHLY, CDR2 FYNNEI, per germline. Trimming shortened V by 8 bases and J by 1 base, and 14 bases separated the two germline ends. This CDR3 is CASSAGGANTEAFF. The CDR3, as DNA: TGTGCCAGCTCGGCCGGAGGCGCGAACACTGAAGCTTTCTTT.

On this clone: This specimen includes other DNA sequences encoding the same CDR3. V gene TRBV18 combines with J gene TRBJ1-1; 9 bases map to TRBD1. The CDR3 length is 14 residues. V shed 3 bases, J shed 4 bases, and the junction held 3 bases outside the gene matches. The V gene's germline CDR1 is KGHSH and CDR2 LQKENI. CDR3 protein: CASSPLDRGTEAFF. The DNA of the CDR3 is TGTGCCAGCTCACCCCTGGACAGGGGCACTGAAGCTTTCTTT.

V gene TRBV7-2 combines with J gene TRBJ2-5, with D possibly TRBD2 on 5 matching bases. Trimming stripped 1 base from V and 1 base from J, with 13 bases between. The CDR3 covers 16 residues. In germline, CDR1 is SGHTA, CDR2 FQGNSA. CDR3 protein: CASSLVAGVAQETQYF. The CDR3 DNA reads TGTGCCAGCAGCTTAGTGGCGGGCGTAGCCCAAGAGACCCAGTACTTC. Full variable domain (rest looked up from reference TRBV7-2 and TRBJ2-5): GAGVSQSPSNKVTEKGKDVELRCDPISGHTALYWYRQSLGQGLEFLIYFQGNSAPDKSGLPSDRFSAERTGGSVSTLTIQRTQQEDSAVYLCASSLVAGVAQETQYFGPGTRLLVL.

The V and J genes are TRBV7-9 and TRBJ1-2, with TRBD1 as a possible D gene (6 bases). Trimming took off 4 bases at V and 8 bases at J, with 17 bases between the two ends. This CDR3 has 14 amino acids. The germline V gene has CDR1 SEHNR and CDR2 FQNEAQ (reference sequence). CDR3: CASSSPGATGGYTF. The CDR3 nucleotides are TGTGCCAGCAGCTCCCCAGGGGCAACGGGGGGCTACACCTTC.

This clone was counted once. The chain employs TRBV7-6 and TRBJ2-7; D perhaps matches TRBD2 (6 bases). The CDR3 has 14 residues. V lost 3 bases to trimming and J lost 6 bases, with 15 bases between them. Germline assignment: CDR1 SGHVS and CDR2 FNYEAQ. CDR3 DNA: TGTGCCAGCAGCTTGCGACTAGGCACGGGCGAGCAGTACTTC. Its translation: CASSLRLGTGEQYF.

The chain carries TRBV2 and TRBJ1-1, with a tentative D call TRBD1 (5 bases). This CDR3 comprises 15 residues. Germline CDR1 is SNHLY and CDR2 is FYNNEI. Between the trimmed V and J ends, which lost 4 bases and 1 base, there was a span of 13 bases. Written as DNA, the CDR3 is TGTGCCAGCAGTGGAAACTCGGGGGGGAACACTGAAGCTTTCTTT. Translated: CASSGNSGGNTEAFF.